The sequence of this T cell receptor beta chain was determined in a study of cytomegalovirus exposure and HLA in healthy donors. In its sample, this clone was seen once. The primer mix had 60 Vbeta and 13 Jbeta primers. Sequencing used immunoSEQ multiplex PCR; TCRdb keeps in-frame clones, though not all of them. In the table there are about 170,000 clones, around 80% of which are singletons. This TCR was recovered from a male donor in good health and CMV-seronegative. The sequencing sample was made of PBMCs.

The CDR3 spells CASSARLAVKETQYF. For the CDR3, the DNA is TGTGCCAGCAGTGCCCGACTAGCGGTGAAAGAGACCCAGTACTTC. This chain uses TRBV2 with TRBJ2-5; 9 bases match TRBD2. With 4 bases clipped from V and 3 bases from J, the junction kept 6 bases outside the gene matches. The CDR3 extends over 15 amino acids. Germline V gives CDR1 SNHLY, CDR2 FYNNEI.